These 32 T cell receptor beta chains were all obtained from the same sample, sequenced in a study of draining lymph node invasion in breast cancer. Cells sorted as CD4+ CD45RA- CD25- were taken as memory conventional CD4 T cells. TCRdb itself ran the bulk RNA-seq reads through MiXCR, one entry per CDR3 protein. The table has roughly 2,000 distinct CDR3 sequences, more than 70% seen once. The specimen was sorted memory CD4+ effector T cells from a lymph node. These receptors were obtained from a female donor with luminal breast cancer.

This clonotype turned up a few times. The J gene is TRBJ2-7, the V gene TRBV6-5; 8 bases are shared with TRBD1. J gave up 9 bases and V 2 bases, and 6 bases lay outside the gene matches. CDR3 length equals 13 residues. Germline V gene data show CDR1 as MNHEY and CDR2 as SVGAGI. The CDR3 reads CASSYGRGQGQYF. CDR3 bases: TGTGCCAGCAGTTACGGCAGGGGGCAAGGGCAGTACTTC.

In DNA form, the CDR3 reads TGTGCCAGCAGTCTGCGGGGGGCAGGGGAGTACTTC. Translation gives CASSLRGAGEYF. The chain has TRBV6-2 or TRBV6-3 and TRBJ2-4; 8 bases map to TRBD2. The CDR3 is 12 residues long. CDR1 is MNHEY and CDR2 is SVGEGT in the germline V gene. V lost 5 bases to trimming and J lost 14 bases; unmatched junction nucleotides: 8.

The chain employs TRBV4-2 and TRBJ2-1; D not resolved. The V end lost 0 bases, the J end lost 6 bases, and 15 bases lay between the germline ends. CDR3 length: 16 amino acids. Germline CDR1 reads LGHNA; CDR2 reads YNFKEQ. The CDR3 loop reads CASSQEAVTIRNEQFF. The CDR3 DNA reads TGTGCCAGCAGCCAAGAGGCAGTTACCATACGCAATGAGCAGTTCTTC.

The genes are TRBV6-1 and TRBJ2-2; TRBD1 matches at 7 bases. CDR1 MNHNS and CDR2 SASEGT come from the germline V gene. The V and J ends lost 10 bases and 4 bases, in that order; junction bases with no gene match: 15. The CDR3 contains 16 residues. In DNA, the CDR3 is TGTGCCACGTCGACAGGGTGGATTGCAGGCACCGGGGAGCTGTTTTTT. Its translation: CATSTGWIAGTGELFF.

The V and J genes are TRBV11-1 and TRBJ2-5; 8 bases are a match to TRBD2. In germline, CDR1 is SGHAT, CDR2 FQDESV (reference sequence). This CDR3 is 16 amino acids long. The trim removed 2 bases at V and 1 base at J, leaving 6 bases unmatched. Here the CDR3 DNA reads TGTGCCAGCAGCTTACGCCGTAGCGGGGTCCAAGAGACCCAGTACTTC. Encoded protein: CASSLRRSGVQETQYF.

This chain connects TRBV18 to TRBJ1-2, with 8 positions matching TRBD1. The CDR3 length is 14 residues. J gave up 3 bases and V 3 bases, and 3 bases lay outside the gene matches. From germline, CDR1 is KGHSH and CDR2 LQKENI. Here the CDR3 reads CASSPDRADYGYTF. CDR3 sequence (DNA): TGTGCCAGCTCACCGGACAGGGCCGACTATGGCTACACCTTC.

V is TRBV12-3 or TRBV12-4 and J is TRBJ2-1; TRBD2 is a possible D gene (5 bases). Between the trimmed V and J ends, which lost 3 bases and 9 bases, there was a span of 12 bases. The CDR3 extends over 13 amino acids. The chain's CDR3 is CASSFAAGGEQFF. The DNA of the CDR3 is TGTGCCAGCAGTTTTGCGGCGGGTGGTGAGCAGTTCTTC.

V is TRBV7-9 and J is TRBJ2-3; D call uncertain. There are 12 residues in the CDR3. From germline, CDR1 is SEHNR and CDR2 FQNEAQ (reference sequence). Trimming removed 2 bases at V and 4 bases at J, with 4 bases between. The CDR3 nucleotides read TGTGCCAGCAGCTTATGGGCAGATACGCAGTATTTT. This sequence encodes CASSLWADTQYF.

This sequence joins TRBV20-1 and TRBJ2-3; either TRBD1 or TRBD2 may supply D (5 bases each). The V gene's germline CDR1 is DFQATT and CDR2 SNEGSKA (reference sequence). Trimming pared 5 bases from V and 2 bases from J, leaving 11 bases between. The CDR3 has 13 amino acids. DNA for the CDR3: TGCAGTGCTGTGGTGGGGACCACAGATACGCAGTATTTT. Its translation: CSAVVGTTDTQYF.

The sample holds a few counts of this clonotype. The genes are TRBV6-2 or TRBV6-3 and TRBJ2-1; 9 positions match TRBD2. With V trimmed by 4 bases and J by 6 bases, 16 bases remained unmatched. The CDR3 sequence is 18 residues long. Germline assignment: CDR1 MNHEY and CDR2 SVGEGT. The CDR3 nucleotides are TGTGCCAGCAGTTCCCCTGTAGGCGGGGGGGCTAATCGCAATGAGCAGTTCTTC. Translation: CASSSPVGGGANRNEQFF.

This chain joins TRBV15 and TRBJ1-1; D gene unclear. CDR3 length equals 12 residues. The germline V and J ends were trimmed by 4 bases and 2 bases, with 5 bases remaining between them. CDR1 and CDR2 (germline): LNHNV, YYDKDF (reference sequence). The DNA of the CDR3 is TGTGCCACCAGCACAGGTAACACTGAAGCTTTCTTT. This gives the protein CATSTGNTEAFF.

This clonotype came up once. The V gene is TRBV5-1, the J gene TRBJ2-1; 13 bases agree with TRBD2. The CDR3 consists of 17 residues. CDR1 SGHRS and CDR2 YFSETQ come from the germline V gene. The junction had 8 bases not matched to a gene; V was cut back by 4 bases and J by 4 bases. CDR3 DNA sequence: TGCGCCAGCAGCACCGGGACTAGCGGGGCATGGTACAATGAGCAGTTCTTC. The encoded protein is CASSTGTSGAWYNEQFF.

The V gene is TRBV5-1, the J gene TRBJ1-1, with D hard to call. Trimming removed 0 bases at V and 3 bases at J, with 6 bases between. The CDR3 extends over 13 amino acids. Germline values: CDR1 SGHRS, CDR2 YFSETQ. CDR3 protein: CASSLGVDTEAFF. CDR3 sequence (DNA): TGCGCCAGCAGCTTGGGGGTGGACACTGAAGCTTTCTTT.

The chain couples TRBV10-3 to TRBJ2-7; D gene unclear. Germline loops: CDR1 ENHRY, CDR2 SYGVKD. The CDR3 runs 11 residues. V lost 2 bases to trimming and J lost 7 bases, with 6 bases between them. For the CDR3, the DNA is TGTGCCATCAGTGAGAACCGAGAGCAGTACTTC. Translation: CAISENREQYF.

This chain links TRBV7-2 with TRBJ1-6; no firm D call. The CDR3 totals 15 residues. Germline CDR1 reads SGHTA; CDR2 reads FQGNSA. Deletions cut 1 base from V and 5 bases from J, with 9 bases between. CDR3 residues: CASSLVRENNSPLHF. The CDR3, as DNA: TGTGCCAGCAGCTTAGTTCGGGAGAATAATTCACCCCTCCACTTT.

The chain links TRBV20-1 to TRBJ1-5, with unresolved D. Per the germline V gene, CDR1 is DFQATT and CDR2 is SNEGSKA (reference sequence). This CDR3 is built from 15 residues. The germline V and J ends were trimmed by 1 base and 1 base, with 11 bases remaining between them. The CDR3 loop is CSARVAQMSNQPQHF. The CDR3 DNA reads TGCAGTGCTAGAGTCGCACAGATGAGCAATCAGCCCCAGCATTTT.

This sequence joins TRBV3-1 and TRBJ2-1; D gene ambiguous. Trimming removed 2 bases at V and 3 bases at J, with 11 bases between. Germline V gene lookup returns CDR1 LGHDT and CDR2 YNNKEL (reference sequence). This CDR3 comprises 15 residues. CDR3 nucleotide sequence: TGTGCCAGCAGCCAAAGGCTGGGAAACTACAATGAGCAGTTCTTC. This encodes CASSQRLGNYNEQFF.

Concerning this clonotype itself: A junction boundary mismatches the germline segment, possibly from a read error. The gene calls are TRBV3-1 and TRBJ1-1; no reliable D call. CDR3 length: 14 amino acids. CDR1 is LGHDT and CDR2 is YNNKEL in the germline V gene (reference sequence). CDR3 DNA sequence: TGTGCCAGCAGCAAAGATACGGGGAACACTGAAGCTTTCTTT. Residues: CASSKDTGNTEAFF.

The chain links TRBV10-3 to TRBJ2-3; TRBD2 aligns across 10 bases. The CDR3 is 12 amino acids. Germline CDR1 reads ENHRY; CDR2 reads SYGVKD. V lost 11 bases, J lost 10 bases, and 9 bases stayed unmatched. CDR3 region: CAASGGGSSQYF. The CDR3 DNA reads TGTGCCGCTAGCGGGGGCGGCAGTTCGCAGTATTTT.

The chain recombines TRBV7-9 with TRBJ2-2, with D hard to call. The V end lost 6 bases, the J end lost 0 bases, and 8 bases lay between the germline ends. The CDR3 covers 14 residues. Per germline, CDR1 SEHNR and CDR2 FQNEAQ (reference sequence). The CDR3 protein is CASRVSTNTGELFF. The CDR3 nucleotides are TGTGCCAGCAGGGTTTCTACGAACACCGGGGAGCTGTTTTTT.

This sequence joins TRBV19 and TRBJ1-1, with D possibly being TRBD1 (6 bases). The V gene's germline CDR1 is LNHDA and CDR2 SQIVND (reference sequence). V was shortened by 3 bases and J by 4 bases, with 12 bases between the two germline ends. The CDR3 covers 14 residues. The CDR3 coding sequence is TGTGCCAGTAGTATGTGGGGGCGAACCACTGAAGCTTTCTTT. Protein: CASSMWGRTTEAFF.

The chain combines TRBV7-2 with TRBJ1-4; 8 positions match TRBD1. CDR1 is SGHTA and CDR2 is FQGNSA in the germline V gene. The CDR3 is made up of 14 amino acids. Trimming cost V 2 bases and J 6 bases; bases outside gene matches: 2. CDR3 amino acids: CASSLSGGDEKLFF. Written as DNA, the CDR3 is TGTGCCAGCAGCTTATCAGGGGGCGATGAAAAACTGTTTTTT.

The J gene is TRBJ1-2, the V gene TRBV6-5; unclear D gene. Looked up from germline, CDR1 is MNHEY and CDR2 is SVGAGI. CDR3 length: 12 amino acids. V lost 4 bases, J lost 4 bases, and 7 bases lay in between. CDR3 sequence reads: CASSSMGYGYTF. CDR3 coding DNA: TGTGCCAGCAGTTCGATGGGCTATGGCTACACCTTC.

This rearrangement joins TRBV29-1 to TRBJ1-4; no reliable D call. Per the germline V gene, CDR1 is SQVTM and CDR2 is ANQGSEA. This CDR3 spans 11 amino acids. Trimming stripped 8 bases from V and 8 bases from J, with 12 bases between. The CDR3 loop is CSLREGEKLFF. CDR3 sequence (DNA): TGCAGCCTCCGGGAGGGAGAAAAACTGTTTTTT.

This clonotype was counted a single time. CDR3 bases: TGCAGCGTTTCAGAGGCAGTCTATGGCTACACCTTC. This sequence encodes CSVSEAVYGYTF. The chain has TRBV29-1 and TRBJ1-2; D gene ambiguous. The V and J ends lost 5 bases and 4 bases respectively, with 11 bases between them. CDR1 and CDR2 (germline): SQVTM, ANQGSEA. The CDR3 is 12 residues long.

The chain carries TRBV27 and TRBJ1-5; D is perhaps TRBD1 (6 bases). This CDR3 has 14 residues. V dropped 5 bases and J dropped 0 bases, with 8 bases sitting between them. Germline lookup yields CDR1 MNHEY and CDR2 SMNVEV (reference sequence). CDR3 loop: CASSRQDSNQPQHF. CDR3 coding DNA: TGTGCCAGCAGTCGACAGGATAGCAATCAGCCCCAGCATTTT.

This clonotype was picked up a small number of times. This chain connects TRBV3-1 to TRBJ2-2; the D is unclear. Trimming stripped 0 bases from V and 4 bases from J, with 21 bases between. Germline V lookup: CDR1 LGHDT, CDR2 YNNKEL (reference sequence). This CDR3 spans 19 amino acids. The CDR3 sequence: CASSQDRMSTLRRTGELFF. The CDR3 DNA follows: TGTGCCAGCAGCCAAGATAGGATGAGCACTCTCCGTCGCACCGGGGAGCTGTTTTTT. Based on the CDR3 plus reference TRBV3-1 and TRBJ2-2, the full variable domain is DTAVSQTPKYLVTQMGNDKSIKCEQNLGHDTMYWYKQDSKKFLKIMFSYNNKELIINETVPNRFSPKSPDKAHLNLHINSLELGDSAVYFCASSQDRMSTLRRTGELFFGEGSRLTVL.

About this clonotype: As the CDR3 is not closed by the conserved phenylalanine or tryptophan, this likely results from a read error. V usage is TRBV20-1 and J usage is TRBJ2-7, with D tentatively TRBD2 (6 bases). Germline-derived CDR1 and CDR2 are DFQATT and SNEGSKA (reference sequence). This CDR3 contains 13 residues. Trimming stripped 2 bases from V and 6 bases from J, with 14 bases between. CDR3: CSARTHVGGEQYY. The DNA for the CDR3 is TGCAGTGCTAGAACCCACGTGGGGGGCGAGCAGTACTAC.

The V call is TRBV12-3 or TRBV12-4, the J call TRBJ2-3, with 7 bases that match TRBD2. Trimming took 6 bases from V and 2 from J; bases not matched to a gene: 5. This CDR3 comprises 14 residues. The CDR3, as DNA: TGTGCCAGCAGAGAGCGGGGTGCCACAGATACGCAGTATTTT. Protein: CASRERGATDTQYF.

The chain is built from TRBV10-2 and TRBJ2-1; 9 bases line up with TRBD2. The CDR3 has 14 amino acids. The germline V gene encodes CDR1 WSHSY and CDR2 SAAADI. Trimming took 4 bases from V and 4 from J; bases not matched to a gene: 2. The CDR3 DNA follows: TGCGCCAGCAGTGCGGCGGGGGGGTACAATGAGCAGTTCTTC. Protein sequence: CASSAAGGYNEQFF.

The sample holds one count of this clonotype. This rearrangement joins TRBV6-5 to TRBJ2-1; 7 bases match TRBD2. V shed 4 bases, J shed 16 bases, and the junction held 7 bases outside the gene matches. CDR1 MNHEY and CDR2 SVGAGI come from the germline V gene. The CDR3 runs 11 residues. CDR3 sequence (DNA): TGTGCCAGCAGTTTAGGAGCGGGGCAATTCTTC. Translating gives CASSLGAGQFF.

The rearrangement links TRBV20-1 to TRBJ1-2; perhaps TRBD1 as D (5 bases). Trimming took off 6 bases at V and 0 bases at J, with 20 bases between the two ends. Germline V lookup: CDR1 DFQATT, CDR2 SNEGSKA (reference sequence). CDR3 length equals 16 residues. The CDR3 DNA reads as TGCAGTGCGCCGCCCGGCGGGGCTCTAGCTAACTATGGCTACACCTTC. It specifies CSAPPGGALANYGYTF.